In this sample, the clone carrying this T cell receptor beta chain turned up a few times. Repertoires were generated with immunoSEQ multiplex PCR, while TCRdb's copy carries only in-frame clones and drops some. The sample consists of some 96,000 clones, approximately 86% of them appearing once. This specimen comes from a study of blood T cell repertoires in COVID-19. Trimming cost V 5 bases and J 4 bases; bases outside gene matches: 13. This CDR3 is built from 16 residues. Per the germline V gene, CDR1 is SGHTA and CDR2 is FQGTGA. Sequencing input: peripheral blood. This TCR was sampled from a human donor in a cohort sampled during active COVID-19. The V and J genes are TRBV7-3 and TRBJ2-5; 7 bases align to TRBD2. The CDR3 bases are TGTGCCAGCAGCGCCTTATCGGGTCGGGAGGTAGAGACCCAGTACTTC. Translated: CASSALSGREVETQYF.